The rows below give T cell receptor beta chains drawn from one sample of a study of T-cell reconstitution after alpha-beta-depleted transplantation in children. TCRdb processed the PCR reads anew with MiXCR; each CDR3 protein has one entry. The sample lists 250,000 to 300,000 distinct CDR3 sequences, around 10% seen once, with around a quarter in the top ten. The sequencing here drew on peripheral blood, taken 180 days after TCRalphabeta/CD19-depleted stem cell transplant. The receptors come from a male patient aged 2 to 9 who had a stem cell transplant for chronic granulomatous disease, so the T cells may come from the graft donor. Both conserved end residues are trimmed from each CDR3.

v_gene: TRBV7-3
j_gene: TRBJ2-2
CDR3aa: ASSSNIAWSGELF

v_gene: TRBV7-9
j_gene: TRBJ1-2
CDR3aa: ASSLARGYT

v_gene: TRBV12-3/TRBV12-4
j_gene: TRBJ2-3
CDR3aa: ASSFEAGVGDTQY

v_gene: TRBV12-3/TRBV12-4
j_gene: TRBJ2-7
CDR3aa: ASSLRQGIDYEQY

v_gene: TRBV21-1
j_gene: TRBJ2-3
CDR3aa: ASSKDPGGYRTDPRSTDTQY

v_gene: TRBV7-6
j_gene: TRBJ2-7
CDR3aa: ASSPKTENAYEQY

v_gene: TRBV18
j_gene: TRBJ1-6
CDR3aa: ASSPLDRENSPLH

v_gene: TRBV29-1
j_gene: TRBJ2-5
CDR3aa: SVDAQQETQY

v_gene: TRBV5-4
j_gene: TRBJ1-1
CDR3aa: ASSRGGSVTEAF

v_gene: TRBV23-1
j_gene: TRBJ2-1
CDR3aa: ASSRAPDRGGFIRSNNEQF

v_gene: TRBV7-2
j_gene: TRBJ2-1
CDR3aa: ASSITSGGAGEQF